The subject of this entry is one T cell receptor beta chain. Its target is not known. The record originates from a study of cytomegalovirus exposure and HLA in healthy donors. Study findings and constraints: According to an earlier analysis, most TCR beta V segments yielded productive rearrangements about 87% or about 30% of the time. Among the CMV-associated chains, a few were confirmed in vitro as specific for CMV antigens.

The junction had 12 bases not matched to a gene; V was cut back by 1 base and J by 4 bases. Germline V gene data show CDR1 as SGHTA and CDR2 as FQGNSA. CDR3 length: 18 residues. Each donor was nominally healthy when sampled (though unrecorded immune exposures were likely). Vbeta (60) and Jbeta (13) primers were used in the PCR. Sequencing was performed with immunoSEQ multiplex PCR; in TCRdb, only in-frame clones are kept and a portion is missing. There are 200,000 to 250,000 clones in the sample; roughly 87% occur only once, and 4.5% to 6% lies in the top ten. The TCR comes from a woman aged 35 to 49 in good health and CMV-seropositive. The sample was PBMCs. The chain links TRBV7-2 to TRBJ2-3, with 9 nucleotides matching TRBD1. The CDR3 protein is CASSLVPPGQGRADTQYF. As DNA, the CDR3 is TGTGCCAGCAGCTTAGTTCCCCCGGGACAGGGTAGGGCAGATACGCAGTATTTT.